Sequencing of this TCR beta chain was carried out in a study of T-cell memory formation after mild COVID-19. Findings and limits, study-wide: Of the contracting clones, CD4+ ones lay mainly in CM and EM, and CD8+ ones in EMRA. Clones contracting over day 15 to 85 were CD4/CD8 balanced, with later expanders leaning CD4+.

TCRdb re-called the 5' RACE reads with MiXCR, one entry per CDR3 protein. The sample holds about 470,000 distinct CDR3 sequences, approximately 25% seen once. The CDR3 loop spans 14 amino acids. V was clipped by 6 bases and J by 3 bases; unmatched bases: 5. The germline V gene has CDR1 LNHDA and CDR2 SQIVND (reference sequence). With respect to this clonotype: Its antigen remains unknown.

V and J are TRBV19 and TRBJ2-7; 10 positions match TRBD2. This TCR derives from an adult woman who had mild COVID-19 (a few samples of this study predate the infection). Cell type and time point are not known. The specimen was PBMCs or a T cell subset sorted from them (not recorded which). CDR3 nucleotides: TGTGCCAGTAGCCCCGGGACTAGCGACTACGAGCAGTACTTC. This sequence encodes CASSPGTSDYEQYF.